The TCR beta chain under discussion was sequenced for a study of shared clonotypes between healthy human individuals (dated by TCRdb to 2020 to 2021). Study-level background: A couple of women and a few men aged 18 to 49 years were included in the cohort. Each donor's leukapheresis produced roughly between roughly 0.9 and 9 billion PBMCs. Different laboratories and diverse techniques were used to prepare libraries and sequence TCR repertoires, to increase sequencing depth and limit assay-specific biases. To estimate repertoire size and how much clonotypes are shared between individuals, the study performed deep sequencing of blood TCR repertoires from a handful of healthy adults. For each donor, CD4 naive and CD4 memory were each given three plates, CD8 naive was given two plates, and CD8 memory was given one plate.

This clone has just one count. What this receptor recognizes is not known. No base quality information exists; no much larger clone differs at one position. For CDR1 and CDR2, the germline V gene lists MGHRA and YSYEKL. From its cysteine to its phenylalanine, the CDR3 spans 15 amino acids. Only CDR3 DNA remains: 45 bases, in frame from the first base. Trimming leaves V shorter by 8 bases and J shorter by 8 bases, with the junction holding 13 bases beyond the gene matches. Using the deep immunoSEQ assay, multiplex PCR amplified TCR CDR3 regions from genomic DNA. Genomic DNA extracted from each cell subset was distributed evenly over all wells of several immunoSEQ 96-well plates, and each plate served as one replicate. For sorted subsets, 150 to 250 ng genomic DNA, equal to 25,000 to 35,000 T cell genomes, was loaded into each replicate PCR. Purified libraries were measured with a Qubit 3.0 fluorometer, size-checked on a Bioanalyzer 2100, and measured again with the KAPA Library Quantification kit. Every immunoSEQ 96-well plate was sequenced on a separate single-read 150-cycle Illumina NextSeq 550 flow cell. The study's own analysis went as follows. Because only junctional sequences without quality scores were contained in the immunoSEQ output, filtering matching that applied to full-length reads could not be performed. Sequences were annotated with PyIR, a Python wrapper for IgBLAST v1.9, using IMGT germline references to assign V/J genes and CDR3. Reads with weak V/J assignments (E-value above 1e-6), missing CDR3, stop codons, out-of-frame junctions, or ambiguous translated residues were removed. V3J clonotypes were defined as sequences sharing the same inferred V gene, J gene, and CDR3 amino acid sequence. To compute the percentage overlap between repertoires, the number of shared unique clonotypes was divided by the size of the smaller repertoire. Repertoire richness was assessed with RTK rarefaction, the Chao1 estimator, and Recon v2.1 estimates of unobserved clonotypes. For all TCRbeta clonotypes obtained by the gDNA method from a handful of donors, generation probabilities were computed with OLGA. TCRdb obtained this table from immuneACCESS and retained in-frame rearrangements with V and J assigned. These tables miss some clones; where compared with another copy, unresolved V genes account for less than half of the shortfall, and the remainder is unexplained. From that table come the V and J calls and clone size; the DNA was used to work out D and trimming. Recorded for this sample are a few million clones; more than 80% of them occurred a single time. The top ten constitute roughly 0.14% of the sample.

Broad study findings and their caveats: Pairwise subsampling indicated that sequencing depth was expected to affect the degree of clonotype sharing among donors. The genetic and exposure-history diversity represented was limited by the small number of donors. Only blood was sampled, and tissue TCR repertoires likely differ from those in blood. Sharing across a few donors was observed for about 4.8% of naive CD4, 3.5% of naive CD8, about 2.3% of memory CD4, and over 0.3% of memory CD8 clonotypes. Incomplete sequencing was indicated by rarefaction of sorted-subset datasets, despite the large sequencing depth. Clonotypes shared by all four sorted-subset donors showed higher generation probabilities than non-shared clonotypes. Naive subsets generally had larger estimated clonotype richness than memory subsets.

Healthy HIV-negative adults with no recently reported acute infections or vaccinations were included as donors. Only Caucasian adults living in Nashville, Tennessee, USA were represented among the donors. CD4+ T cells were enriched by magnetic negative selection, after which naive cells were positively selected on CD45RA and the negative fraction was taken as the memory subset. After blood collection by leukapheresis, PBMCs were isolated using Ficoll-Histopaque density gradient centrifugation and then cryopreserved in the vapor phase of liquid nitrogen. Analytical flow cytometry was used to check the purity and quantity of every magnetically sorted T cell population. From each sorted fraction, genomic DNA was isolated and quantified by UV absorbance on a Nanodrop 2000c.

Sequenced input: naive CD4+ T cells sorted from blood. The cell subset or site label here, explained by the study, means: CD45RA+ positively selected. This sequence uses TRBV4-1 and TRBJ1-4, with 8 junctional bases fitting TRBD1. The clonotype originates from a man aged 18 to 29 in good health. The CDR3: CASHQGGQGGEKLFF. The DNA sequence is given as TGCGCCAGCCACCAAGGTGGACAGGGTGGCGAAAAACTGTTTTTT.